This T cell receptor beta chain was recorded in a study of early stage breast cancer tumors. Study overall: Of some 16 invasive breast tumors, about twelve were hormone receptor-positive, HER2-negative. About 8 ER+/PR+/HER2- tumors were invasive ductal; a few were invasive lobular.

TCRdb's table, derived via immunoSEQ multiplex PCR, lists solely in-frame clones and lacks some. The sample lists tens of thousands of clones; around nine tenths were seen once. The ends were cut back, 0 bases at V and 5 bases at J, with 13 bases in the middle. The CDR3 extends over 15 amino acids. CDR1 is MGHRA, CDR2 YSYEKL, per germline. The rearrangement uses TRBV4-1 and TRBJ1-2; D possibly corresponds to TRBD1 (5 bases). The specimen sequenced was blood. This receptor was obtained from a person between 65 and 80 years old with breast cancer. Written as DNA, the CDR3 is TGCGCCAGCAGCCAAGATTCGACAGCCCTATATGGCTACACCTTC. This gives the protein CASSQDSTALYGYTF.